This T cell receptor beta chain comes out of a study of Ad26.COV2.S vaccination and SARS-CoV-2 variants. Overall study context: Administration of Ad26.COV2.S was intramuscular, either once or twice 56 days apart.

Profiled with immunoSEQ multiplex PCR; TCRdb holds only in-frame clones, not every one. Among some 520,000 clones listed, 70% to 90% were seen once. From germline, CDR1 is MDHEN and CDR2 SYDVKM. The CDR3 runs to 11 residues. With 10 bases removed from V and 1 base from J, the gap between germline ends came to 7 bases. Treatment denoted: roughly 20 received Ad26.COV2.S at low or high dose, single or two shots; 5 received placebo; per-sample allocation not given. The samples were gathered on day 63 after the first injection of vaccine or placebo. This vaccine is an Ad26 vector that expresses the Wuhan-strain SARS-CoV-2 spike. General observations from the study: Reportedly, spike-specific CD8+ and CD4+ T cell responses achieved substantial breadth once vaccination had taken place.

A remark on this clone: Its cognate antigen is unknown.

The source was peripheral blood, collected in a trial of Ad26.COV2.S vaccine versus placebo. The genes are TRBV28 and TRBJ1-1; D not certain. This clonotype was obtained from a person aged 18-65 years who received the Ad26.COV2.S COVID-19 vaccine or a placebo. The CDR3 sequence is CATEQNTEAFF. In DNA, the CDR3 is TGTGCCACCGAACAGAACACTGAAGCTTTCTTT.